Included here is one T cell receptor beta chain sequence, with context. This record comes from a study of blood T cell repertoires in COVID-19. Study-wide context: Sites in the United States, Italy and Spain provided acute and convalescent COVID-19 samples. In each case, the material was cDNA or gDNA derived from T cells, B-cell-depleted T cells, or PBMCs.

The germline V gene encodes CDR1 LNHDA and CDR2 SQIVND (reference sequence). The CDR3 extends over 17 amino acids. V lost 6 bases to trimming and J lost 4 bases; unmatched junction nucleotides: 9. In the authors' workflow: It was from reference gene primer amplification that nucleated cell counts were estimated. The repertoire was sequenced with immunoSEQ multiplex PCR; TCRdb's copy has only in-frame clones and lacks some. The V and J calls and the clone size are those of that table, but D and trimming were determined from the DNA. The profile shows around 62,000 clones, 93% of them singletons. The chain joins TRBV19 to TRBJ2-2; 12 bases agree with TRBD2. Sequencing input: peripheral blood. The TCR comes from a man in his 70s with active COVID-19. CDR3: CASSRSGLAGSTGELFF. Here the CDR3 DNA reads TGTGCCAGTAGCCGGTCGGGACTAGCGGGTTCCACCGGGGAGCTGTTTTTT.